These T cell receptor beta chains were read from a single sample in a study of blood T cell repertoires in COVID-19. The data were produced by immunoSEQ multiplex PCR, yet TCRdb's version contains in-frame clones alone and is incomplete. This sample yields about 280,000 clones, of which 65% to 90% are seen a single time; 5.1% belongs to the top ten. What was sequenced was peripheral blood. The receptors shown here come from a man aged 50 to 60 with active or convalescent COVID-19. Each CDR3 is given with its conserved first and last residue. The D gene is left open where the match is weak. Some rows have no size entry. The others give once, few or many, or a class for an expanded clone.

TRBJ2-2 TRBV9 . . CASSVVSGEAHPGELFF TGTGCCAGCAGCGTAGTCTCGGGGGAGGCGCACCCCGGGGAGCTGTTTTTT
TRBJ2-1 TRBV10-2 . TRBD2 CASSPSGRGGNEQFF TGCGCCAGCAGTCCAAGCGGGAGGGGCGGCAATGAGCAGTTCTTC
TRBJ2-7 TRBV10-3 few TRBD2 CAISDLGGTTFYEQYF TGTGCCATCAGTGATCTGGGAGGGACGACCTTCTACGAGCAGTACTTC
TRBJ2-1 TRBV4-2 . . CASSQGGNEQFF TGTGCCAGCAGCCAAGGAGGCAATGAGCAGTTCTTC
TRBJ1-2 TRBV4-1 . TRBD1 CASSSSQTPGTGYGYTF TGCGCCAGCAGCTCCTCTCAGACTCCCGGGACAGGATATGGCTACACCTTC
TRBJ1-4 TRBV4-1 . . CASRSGVGAVELFF TGCGCCAGCAGATCCGGAGTTGGTGCGGTAGAACTGTTTTTT
TRBJ1-5 TRBV19 . . CASSPQPGGNQPQHF TGTGCCAGTAGTCCACAGCCGGGAGGTAATCAGCCCCAGCATTTT
TRBJ2-7 TRBV3-1/TRBV3-2 . . CASSQIGVSYEQYF TGTGCCAGCAGCCAAATCGGGGTCTCCTACGAGCAGTACTTC
TRBJ1-4 TRBV5-6 . TRBD1 CASSSGTGRATNEKLFF TGTGCCAGCAGCTCCGGGACAGGGCGCGCGACTAATGAAAAACTGTTTTTT
TRBJ1-4 TRBV28 few . CASNSPANEKLFF TGTGCCAGCAACTCGCCGGCTAATGAAAAACTGTTTTTT
TRBJ1-2 TRBV18 . TRBD1 CASSPLMGQNGYTF TGTGCCAGCTCACCATTGATGGGACAGAATGGCTACACCTTC
TRBJ2-7 TRBV5-1 . . CASSLVTGAAYEQYF TGCGCCAGCAGCTTGGTAACGGGAGCGGCCTACGAGCAGTACTTC
TRBJ2-5 TRBV7-9 . . CASSFSRSGQGKETQYF TGTGCCAGCAGCTTTTCCCGGTCCGGTCAGGGTAAAGAGACCCAGTACTTC
TRBJ2-7 TRBV7-9 . TRBD1 CASSPGQGFSYEQYF TGTGCCAGCAGCCCCGGACAGGGATTCTCCTACGAGCAGTACTTC
TRBJ1-5 TRBV19 . . CASSNRSRGYSNQPQHF TGTGCCAGTAGTAATAGATCTAGGGGTTATAGCAATCAGCCCCAGCATTTT
TRBJ1-2 TRBV10-3 . . CAISESRREPPYGYTF TGTGCCATCAGTGAGTCGCGTCGGGAGCCCCCCTATGGCTACACCTTC
TRBJ1-3 TRBV5-4 . . CASSFGGHGNTIYF TGTGCCAGCAGCTTCGGGGGGCATGGAAACACCATATATTTT
TRBJ1-2 TRBV30 few . CAWTGDQNYGYTF TGTGCTTGGACCGGAGACCAGAACTATGGCTACACCTTC
TRBJ2-3 TRBV28 . . CACGDGGTDTQYF TGTGCATGCGGCGACGGGGGCACAGATACGCAGTATTTT
TRBJ2-5 TRBV28 . . CASSQLVVETQYF TGTGCCAGCAGTCAACTAGTAGTGGAGACCCAGTACTTC
TRBJ2-2 TRBV28 . TRBD1 CASTPAGTGHTGELFF TGTGCCAGCACCCCCGCGGGGACAGGGCACACCGGGGAGCTGTTTTTT
TRBJ1-5 TRBV6-4 . TRBD1 CASRQGAKGHNQPQHF TGTGCCAGCCGACAGGGGGCGAAGGGACACAATCAGCCCCAGCATTTT
TRBJ2-1 TRBV6-2/TRBV6-3 . TRBD2 CASSRPGLAGYNEQFF TGTGCCAGCAGTCGTCCGGGACTAGCGGGGTACAATGAGCAGTTCTTC
TRBJ2-1 TRBV5-6 . TRBD1 CASSRDRKIYNEQFF TGTGCCAGCAGCAGGGACAGGAAAATTTACAATGAGCAGTTCTTC
TRBJ1-3 TRBV11-1 . TRBD1 CASSPTPTGVENTIYF TGTGCCAGCAGCCCTACGCCGACAGGGGTGGAAAACACCATATATTTT
TRBJ2-2 TRBV7-9 . TRBD1 CASSPLTGGYTGELFF TGTGCCAGCAGCCCCCTGACAGGGGGCTATACCGGGGAGCTGTTTTTT
TRBJ1-5 TRBV5-8 . . CASSSYLRDQPQHF TGTGCCAGCAGCTCATACCTACGCGATCAGCCCCAGCATTTT
TRBJ1-1 TRBV5-5 . . CASSLATGWLAEAFF TGTGCCAGCAGCTTGGCTACAGGGTGGCTGGCTGAAGCTTTCTTT
TRBJ2-1 TRBV5-1 . TRBD2 CASSLREGYNEQFF TGCGCCAGCAGCTTGAGGGAGGGTTACAATGAGCAGTTCTTC
TRBJ1-5 TRBV2 once . CASSPIYRDQPQHF TGTGCCAGCAGTCCAATCTACAGGGACCAGCCCCAGCATTTT
TRBJ1-2 TRBV5-1 . . CASRRGDGGYTF TGCGCCAGCAGAAGGGGCGACGGTGGCTACACCTTC
TRBJ1-2 TRBV7-9 few TRBD1 CASSPTGEYGYTF TGTGCCAGCAGTCCTACAGGGGAATATGGCTACACCTTC